This TCR beta chain was sequenced in a study of CD8 T cells in Susac syndrome. TCR beta sequencing was performed on blood CD8+ and CD4+ T cells. Through negative isolation, CD4+ and CD8+ T cells were obtained, while TEMRA cells were enriched using FACS. Random hexamers served to reverse transcribe roughly 0.45 to 1 ug RNA. One entry per CDR3 protein results from TCRdb running MiXCR on the immunoSEQ multiplex PCR reads. Counted here are approximately 110,000 distinct CDR3 sequences, around 94% occurring once; the ten biggest clones make up roughly 0.087%. The length of the CDR3 is 13 residues. The germline gives CDR1 MGHDK, CDR2 SYGVNS. V dropped 3 bases and J dropped 10 bases, with 13 bases sitting between them.

Sequenced input: CD4+ T cells from PBMCs. V gene TRBV25-1 combines with J gene TRBJ1-3; tentatively, D is TRBD1 (5 bases). The TCR sequence derives from a human donor in good health. The CDR3 sequence is CASSEGGFRTIYF. CDR3 bases: TGTGCCAGCAGTGAGGGGGGATTTAGAACCATATATTTT.